This is a list of T cell receptor beta chains from one sample in a study of regulatory T cells in long-lasting Graves disease. TCRdb re-called the multiplex PCR reads with MiXCR, one entry per CDR3 protein. The table has some 350,000 distinct CDR3 sequences, roughly 17% seen once. The data also belong to a second study, concerning T cells in Graves' hyperthyroidism and ophthalmopathy.

The sequencing used peripheral blood mononuclear cells (PBMCs), collected at new diagnosis, from a patient treated with antithyroid drugs. These receptors were obtained from a woman aged 18-35 years with Graves disease. CDR3s include the opening cysteine and the closing phenylalanine or tryptophan. A D gene is named only where the DNA matches it firmly. Expanded clones are given a class, and other clones once, few, many or no size at all.

j_gene	d_gene	v_gene	abundance	CDR3nt	CDR3aa
TRBJ1-5	-	TRBV6-1	-	TGTGCCAGCAGTGGTAACCGGGGAAACATAGGCAATCAGCCCCAGCATTTT	CASSGNRGNIGNQPQHF
TRBJ1-5	-	TRBV10-3	-	TGTGCCATCAGTGAGTCGAGAGGGGAAGGTGTTCAGCCCCAGCATTTT	CAISESRGEGVQPQHF
TRBJ2-1	-	TRBV11-3	many	TGTGCCAGCAGCGTTAGCTCGGGGGTCGGTGAGCAGTTCTTC	CASSVSSGVGEQFF
TRBJ2-4	-	TRBV19	-	TGTGCCAGTAGTATTAGCGTCGGAAACATTCAGTACTTC	CASSISVGNIQYF
TRBJ2-2	TRBD2	TRBV9	-	TGTACCAGCAGCTCTCCGGGACTAGCCGCGTCCGGGGAGCTGTTTTTT	CTSSSPGLAASGELFF
TRBJ1-4	-	TRBV18	many	TGTGCCAGCTCACCCCGGACAGCGGGAACTAATGAAAAACTGTTTTTT	CASSPRTAGTNEKLFF
TRBJ2-2	-	TRBV5-6	few	TGTGCCAGCAGCGAGGGTAGGGGGGGGACCTCGGAGCTGTTTTTT	CASSEGRGGTSELFF
TRBJ2-7	-	TRBV7-9	many	TGTGCCAGCGCCGCTTCGGTGGCCTACGAGCAGTACTTC	CASAASVAYEQYF
TRBJ1-1	-	TRBV28	-	TGTGCCAGCAGTGAGAGAGGGGTCCAAAACCCCAACACTGAGGCTTTCTTT	CASSERGVQNPNTEAFF
TRBJ2-7	TRBD2	TRBV12-3/TRBV12-4	-	TGTGCCAGCAGGACTAGCGGGGGGCCGGACTACGTGCAGTACTTC	CASRTSGGPDYVQYF
TRBJ2-7	-	TRBV7-8	many	TGTGCCAGCAGCTCAACTCACAGGGAAGCCGTGACTAGTCGTCTCGAGCAGTACTTC	CASSSTHREAVTSRLEQYF
TRBJ2-1	TRBD1	TRBV27	few	TGTGCCAGCAGTTTAGCGAGACAGGGGATCTACAATGAGCAGTTCTTC	CASSLARQGIYNEQFF
TRBJ2-1	TRBD2	TRBV20-1	many	TGCAGTGCACCGTCCGGGACTAGCGGGAGACGTTACAATGAGCAGTTCTTC	CSAPSGTSGRRYNEQFF
TRBJ1-6	-	TRBV12-3/TRBV12-4	many	TGTGCCAGCAGTTTTTCGACGGGGCAACGCCTCCACTTT	CASSFSTGQRLHF
TRBJ1-1	-	TRBV9	few	TGTGCCAGCAGCAAAACGGCGGACACTGAAGCTTTCTTT	CASSKTADTEAFF
TRBJ1-2	-	TRBV28	few	TGTGCCAGCAGTTGGCGGGAGACTAACTATGGCTACACCTTC	CASSWRETNYGYTF
TRBJ1-5	-	TRBV5-8	-	TGTGCCAGCAGCCCTAGGTGGGGGGGCAATCAGCCCCAGCATTTT	CASSPRWGGNQPQHF
TRBJ1-1	-	TRBV11-2	many	TGTGCCAGCAGCTTCGTATTTGGGACTGAAGCTTTCTTT	CASSFVFGTEAFF
TRBJ2-5	TRBD1	TRBV20-1	few	TGCAGTGCTAGGGGTCTGACAGGGGGCTGGGAGACCCAGTACTTC	CSARGLTGGWETQYF
TRBJ2-1	TRBD1	TRBV28	many	TGTGCCAGCACGTCTCCAGGGGGTTCCTACAATGAGCAGTTCTTC	CASTSPGGSYNEQFF
TRBJ2-7	-	TRBV9	-	TGTGCCAGCAGCCCTAGACGAGCTCCGGGGGAGCAGTACTTC	CASSPRRAPGEQYF
TRBJ1-6	-	TRBV5-1	few	TGCGCCAGCAGCCGGGAAAGTGCGGGCGGTTCACCCCTCCACTTT	CASSRESAGGSPLHF
TRBJ2-7	TRBD2	TRBV7-6	many	TGTGCCAGCAGTCGAGAGTTAGCGGGAGGTCACGAGCAGTACTTC	CASSRELAGGHEQYF
TRBJ1-3	-	TRBV6-1	-	TGTGCCAGCAGTGAAGCTCACGGAGGGAGCTCTGGAAACACCATATATTTT	CASSEAHGGSSGNTIYF
TRBJ2-1	TRBD2	TRBV6-1	-	TGTGCCAGCATAACTAGCGGTAGCTACAATGAGCAGTTCTTC	CASITSGSYNEQFF
TRBJ1-3	-	TRBV5-1	-	TGTGCCAGCAGCTTATTAGCTCCTCCAGCCAGCTCTGGAGACACCATATATTTT	CASSLLAPPASSGDTIYF
TRBJ2-1	-	TRBV5-1	many	TGTGCCAGCAGCTTAGGAGTCGGGGGCTCCTACAATGAGCAGTTCTTC	CASSLGVGGSYNEQFF
TRBJ1-4	TRBD1	TRBV19	-	TGTGCCAGTAGTACCGGGACAGGACTACGTAATGAAAAACTGTTTTTT	CASSTGTGLRNEKLFF
TRBJ1-1	TRBD1	TRBV2	many	TGTGCCAGCAGCGATAGGAGACAGGGGACCCCTCAATGGGTCACTGAAGCTTTCTTT	CASSDRRQGTPQWVTEAFF
TRBJ2-7	TRBD1	TRBV5-1	many	TGCGCCAGCAGCACGGGACAGGGCAGAGGGGAGCAGTACTTC	CASSTGQGRGEQYF
TRBJ2-1	-	TRBV7-9	many	TGTGCCAGCAGCTTCTCAGCGGAGTGGGACAATGAGCAGTTCTTC	CASSFSAEWDNEQFF
TRBJ2-7	TRBD1	TRBV15	few	TGTGTCACCAGCAGAGATCGAGGGACAGGGGTCCACGAGCAGTACTTC	CVTSRDRGTGVHEQYF
TRBJ1-2	TRBD1	TRBV2	many	TGTGCCAGCACCCTAACGGACAGGGACTATGGCTACACCTTC	CASTLTDRDYGYTF
TRBJ2-6	-	TRBV29-1	-	TGCAGCGTAGAAGACACTTCTGGGGCCAACGTCCTGACTTTC	CSVEDTSGANVLTF
TRBJ1-1	TRBD1	TRBV6-2/TRBV6-3	-	TGTGCCAGCAGTGAAGCTCCGGGACAGGGAGCTTTCTTT	CASSEAPGQGAFF
TRBJ2-2	-	TRBV19	-	TGTGCCAGTAGTACCGGGACTGGCACCGGGGAGCTGTTTTTT	CASSTGTGTGELFF
TRBJ2-3	TRBD2	TRBV20-1	many	TGCAGTGCTAGTGGGACTAGCGGGAGGGTCACAGATACGCAGTATTTT	CSASGTSGRVTDTQYF
TRBJ1-1	-	TRBV13	many	TGTGCCAGCAGCGCCTATAGATCTGAAGCTTTCTTT	CASSAYRSEAFF
TRBJ2-1	-	TRBV9	many	TGTGCCAGCAGCGTAGCGGGTAAAAGTTTTGAGGAGCAGTTCTTC	CASSVAGKSFEEQFF
TRBJ2-1	-	TRBV15	-	TGTGCCACCAGCAGAGGAGGTTTAAATGAGCAGTTCTTC	CATSRGGLNEQFF
TRBJ2-1	TRBD2	TRBV20-1	many	TGCAGTGCTAGGTTAGGGACTAGTTACAATGAGCAGTTCTTC	CSARLGTSYNEQFF
TRBJ2-7	TRBD2	TRBV20-1	many	TGCAGTGCTAGGATCCTAAGCGGGAGGGCCTTCGAGCAGTACTTC	CSARILSGRAFEQYF
TRBJ1-2	-	TRBV11-2	many	TGTGCCAGCAGCTTAGATCGCAGGCCTGCGGGCTATGGCTACACCTTC	CASSLDRRPAGYGYTF
TRBJ1-2	-	TRBV20-1	few	TGCAGTGCTCTGCCGCGGCTTTGGAGTGGCTACACCTTC	CSALPRLWSGYTF
TRBJ1-1	-	TRBV28	many	TGTGCCAGCAGTCCCGGGTGGACAGAACTGAACACTGAAGCTTTCTTT	CASSPGWTELNTEAFF
TRBJ2-1	TRBD2	TRBV20-1	many	TGCAGTGCTAGGGTTATCGCGGGGGGCTCCTACAATGAGCAGTTCTTC	CSARVIAGGSYNEQFF
TRBJ2-7	-	TRBV7-8	many	TGTGCCAGCAGCCGAGAGGCCCAGAGGCACTACGAGCAGTACTTC	CASSREAQRHYEQYF
TRBJ2-3	TRBD2	TRBV4-2	few	TGTGCCAGCAGCCAAGATCTGTGGACTAGCGGGGGGCCTAGCACAGATACGCAGTATTTT	CASSQDLWTSGGPSTDTQYF
TRBJ2-5	TRBD2	TRBV7-4	many	TGTGCCAGCAGCTCGAGGGAAAACGGGGGGAAAGAGACCCAGTACTTC	CASSSRENGGKETQYF
TRBJ2-1	-	TRBV11-3	few	TGTGCCAGCAGCCCGCATACAGGGCTGAGCGTCAATGAGCAGTTCTTC	CASSPHTGLSVNEQFF
TRBJ1-5	-	TRBV28	few	TGTGCCAGCAGGCTATCGGACAGAGCCCAGCATTTT	CASRLSDRAQHF
TRBJ1-5	-	TRBV28	many	TGTGCCAGCAGTTTAGATATTCAGCCCCAGCATTTT	CASSLDIQPQHF
TRBJ1-2	TRBD1	TRBV29-1	few	TGCAGCGTTCCGGGACAGGGGACCTATGGCTACACCTTC	CSVPGQGTYGYTF
TRBJ2-7	-	TRBV12-3/TRBV12-4	many	TGTGCCAGCAGTTTACTAGCGTACGAGCAGTACTTC	CASSLLAYEQYF
TRBJ1-1	-	TRBV7-3	few	TGTGCCAGCAGCTTAATTTCGGCGAACACTGAAGCTTTCTTT	CASSLISANTEAFF
TRBJ2-1	-	TRBV3-1	many	TGTGCCAGCAGCCAAGCCGGGACGCTAAGGGGGGAGCAGTTCTTC	CASSQAGTLRGEQFF
TRBJ2-1	TRBD1	TRBV15	many	TGTGCCACCAGCAGTACCGGGACAGGGAACAATGAGCAGTTCTTC	CATSSTGTGNNEQFF